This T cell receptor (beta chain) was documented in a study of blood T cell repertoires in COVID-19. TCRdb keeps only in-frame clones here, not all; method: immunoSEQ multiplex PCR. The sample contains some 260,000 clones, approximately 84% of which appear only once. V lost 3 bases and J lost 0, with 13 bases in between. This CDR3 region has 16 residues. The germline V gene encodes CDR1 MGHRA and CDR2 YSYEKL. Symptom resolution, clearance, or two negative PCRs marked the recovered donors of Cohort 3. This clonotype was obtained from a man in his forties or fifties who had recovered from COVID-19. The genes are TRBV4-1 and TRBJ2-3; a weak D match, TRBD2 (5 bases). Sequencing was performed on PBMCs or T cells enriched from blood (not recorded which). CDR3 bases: TGCGCCAGCAGCCAGGCTTTGGAGCGGAGCACAGATACGCAGTATTTT. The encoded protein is CASSQALERSTDTQYF.